Below, 30 T cell receptor beta chains from the same sample are listed, as sequenced in a study of CD8+CD57+ T cells in acquired aplastic anemia. TCR beta VDJ combinations and CDR3 sequences were profiled from genomic DNA. TCRdb re-called the reads through MiXCR, storing one row per CDR3 protein. The data show 80,000 or so distinct CDR3 sequences, roughly three quarters seen once. For sequencing, patients were chosen who had shown expansion of CD8+CD57+ cells by flow cytometry. Sequenced: sorted CD4+, CD8+, or CD8+CD57+ T cells (not recorded which) from PBMCs. All receptors derive from a human donor with aplastic anemia.

V is TRBV10-1 and J is TRBJ2-7; 7 bases map to TRBD1. CDR1 is WNHNN and CDR2 is SYGVQD in the germline V gene (reference sequence). The V segment lost 6 bases and the J segment 0 bases; nucleotides outside the gene matches: 5. The CDR3 length is 14 residues. The CDR3 loop is CASSETGTSYEQYF. The CDR3 DNA follows: TGCGCCAGCAGCGAGACAGGGACCTCCTACGAGCAGTACTTC.

The chain combines TRBV19 with TRBJ2-3; D possibly corresponds to TRBD1 (5 bases). Per germline, CDR1 LNHDA and CDR2 SQIVND (reference sequence). The CDR3 loop spans 14 amino acids. V was cut by 7 bases and J by 0 bases, with 11 bases left in between. The DNA for the CDR3 is TGTGCCAGTACCAGCAGGGCCAGCACAGATACGCAGTATTTT. This sequence encodes CASTSRASTDTQYF. Drawing the rest from reference TRBV19 and TRBJ2-3, the complete variable domain is DGGITQSPKYLFRKEGQNVTLSCEQNLNHDAMYWYRQDPGQGLRLIYYSQIVNDFQKGDIAEGYSVSREKKESFPLTVTSAQKNPTAFYLCASTSRASTDTQYFGPGTRLTVL.

This chain joins TRBV5-1 and TRBJ2-2; D not certain. CDR1 and CDR2 (germline): SGHRS, YFSETQ. CDR3 length: 13 residues. Trimming removed 0 bases from V and 3 bases from J, with 3 bases in between. CDR3 amino acids: CASSLVHTGELFF. As DNA, the CDR3 is TGCGCCAGCAGCTTGGTACACACCGGGGAGCTGTTTTTT. Filled out from reference TRBV5-1 and TRBJ2-2, the complete variable domain reads KAGVTQTPRYLIKTRGQQVTLSCSPISGHRSVSWYQQTPGQGLQFLFEYFSETQRNKGNFPGRFSGRQFSNSRSEMNVSTLELGDSALYLCASSLVHTGELFFGEGSRLTVL.

Worth noting for this clonotype: The conserved closing phenylalanine or tryptophan is absent in this CDR3, likely reflecting a read error. This chain connects TRBV2 to TRBJ1-5; D is uncertain. The CDR3 sequence is 13 residues long. Trimming stripped 10 bases from V and 1 base from J, with 11 bases between. Germline-derived CDR1 and CDR2 are SNHLY and FYNNEI. The CDR3 sequence: CAMAGGSNQPQHL. CDR3 sequence (DNA): TGTGCCATGGCGGGCGGGAGCAATCAGCCCCAGCATTTA.

The chain recombines TRBV20-1 with TRBJ2-3; 7 bases align to TRBD2. Germline V gene lookup returns CDR1 DFQATT and CDR2 SNEGSKA (reference sequence). V shed 2 bases and J 1 base; nucleotides not matched to a gene: 9. This CDR3 has 16 residues. The CDR3 loop is CSARTLGGKGTDTQYF. The DNA for the CDR3 is TGCAGTGCTAGAACTTTGGGGGGGAAAGGCACAGATACGCAGTATTTT.

The gene calls are TRBV10-3 and TRBJ2-2; TRBD1 matches at 8 bases. The germline gives CDR1 ENHRY, CDR2 SYGVKD. V shed 2 bases and J 4 bases; nucleotides not matched to a gene: 6. The CDR3 covers 16 residues. In nucleotides, the CDR3 is TGTGCCATCAGTGAGGGGGCAGGGGGCGGCACCGGGGAGCTGTTTTTT. Protein sequence: CAISEGAGGGTGELFF.

The rearrangement uses TRBV20-1 and TRBJ2-5, with TRBD2 matching 8 bases. The germline CDR1 and CDR2 sequences are DFQATT and SNEGSKA (reference sequence). This CDR3 is built from 16 residues. Trimming at V came to 5 bases and at J to 0 bases, leaving 11 bases not matched to a gene. The chain's CDR3 is CSASPGRGLYQETQYF. As DNA, the CDR3 is TGCAGTGCTTCTCCCGGGAGGGGTCTGTACCAAGAGACCCAGTACTTC.

This chain uses TRBV24-1 with TRBJ1-2, with D unresolved. V was cut by 4 bases and J by 6 bases, with 8 bases left in between. The CDR3 has 12 residues. The germline V gene has CDR1 KGHDR and CDR2 SFDVKD. The CDR3 reads CATSDSRDGYTF. In DNA form, the CDR3 reads TGTGCCACCAGTGACTCCCGGGATGGCTACACCTTC.

This clonotype was picked up many times. The chain is built from TRBV7-9 and TRBJ2-5; 7 positions agree with TRBD2. Per germline, CDR1 SEHNR and CDR2 FQNEAQ (reference sequence). This CDR3 is built from 15 residues. With 5 bases clipped from V and 5 bases from J, the junction kept 11 bases outside the gene matches. The DNA for the CDR3 is TGTGCCAGCAGCCCCCAACGGGGGGATTGGGAGACCCAGTACTTC. Amino acids: CASSPQRGDWETQYF.

The chain recombines TRBV29-1 with TRBJ2-7; tentatively, D is TRBD1 (6 bases). This CDR3 spans 13 amino acids. Trimming pared 6 bases from V and 7 bases from J, leaving 19 bases between. CDR1 SQVTM and CDR2 ANQGSEA come from the germline V gene. This CDR3 reads CSVSEDSYNEQYF. In DNA, the CDR3 is TGCAGCGTGTCGGAGGACAGCTACAATGAGCAGTACTTC.

This clonotype has at least ten counts. The genes are TRBV6-2 or TRBV6-3 and TRBJ1-1, with D unclear. CDR1 and CDR2 from the germline V gene are MNHEY and SVGEGT. V was cut by 0 bases and J by 6 bases, with 11 bases left in between. The CDR3 covers 14 residues. Here the CDR3 reads CASSYSSYGAEAFF. The CDR3 DNA sequence: TGTGCCAGCAGTTACTCGTCTTATGGGGCTGAAGCTTTCTTT.

CDR3 bases: TGTGCAGGGGGGCAGGGGGCGAAAGAGCAGTACTTC. Protein sequence: CAGGQGAKEQYF. V and J are TRBV2 and TRBJ2-7; 8 bases agree with TRBD1. The CDR3 runs 12 residues. CDR1 SNHLY and CDR2 FYNNEI come from the germline V gene.

In its sample, this clonotype was seen a few times. Mismatch with germline at one junction end may stem from a read error. The rearrangement joins TRBV7-7 to TRBJ2-7; the D is unclear. The CDR3 consists of 13 residues. CDR1 is SSHAT, CDR2 FNYEAQ, per germline (reference sequence). Here the CDR3 DNA reads TGTGCTAGCAGCCCTCCCGGATCGTACGAGCAGTACTTC. As protein: CASSPPGSYEQYF.

The rearrangement uses TRBV2 and TRBJ1-4, with D unclear. Germline V gene lookup returns CDR1 SNHLY and CDR2 FYNNEI. The CDR3 is 14 amino acids. V lost 8 bases and J lost 7, with 17 bases in between. CDR3 DNA: TGTGCCAGCGGGCGGGCCGAATCGTTTGAAAAACTGTTTTTT. It encodes CASGRAESFEKLFF.

The V and J genes are TRBV20-1 and TRBJ1-1; D gene uncertain. The CDR3 is 13 amino acids. V was shortened by 1 base and J by 5 bases, with 11 bases between the two germline ends. The germline V gene encodes CDR1 DFQATT and CDR2 SNEGSKA (reference sequence). This CDR3 is CSARVVVGTEAFF. Written as DNA, the CDR3 is TGCAGTGCTAGAGTAGTAGTTGGTACTGAAGCTTTCTTT.

V usage is TRBV14 and J usage is TRBJ1-3, with D unresolved. Germline V CDR1 and CDR2: SGHDN, FVKESK. This CDR3 is built from 12 residues. V shed 6 bases and J shed 4 bases, with 7 bases lying between them. For the CDR3, the DNA is TGTGCCAGCAGTCGGACGGGAAACACCATATATTTT. Amino acid sequence: CASSRTGNTIYF.

This clonotype was recorded once. An end of the junction does not agree with germline; a read error may underlie this. This chain links TRBV2 with TRBJ1-1; the match to TRBD1 covers 7 bases. From germline, CDR1 is SNHLY and CDR2 FYNNEI. This CDR3 has 16 amino acids. CDR3 amino acids: CASSPRLAGGNTEALF. The CDR3 DNA follows: TGTGCCAGCTCACCACGGTTGGCAGGGGGAAACACTGAAGCTCTCTTT.

This chain links TRBV29-1 with TRBJ2-5, with D maybe TRBD1 (5 bases). This CDR3 comprises 13 residues. Germline assignment: CDR1 SQVTM and CDR2 ANQGSEA. CDR3 sequence: CGHVGQGWETQYF. DNA for the CDR3: TGCGGCCACGTTGGGCAGGGATGGGAGACCCAGTACTTC. Complete variable domain (other parts from reference TRBV29-1 and TRBJ2-5): SAVISQKPSRDICQRGTSLTIQCQVDSQVTMMFWYRQQPGQSLTLIATANQGSEATYESGFVIDKFPISRPNLTFSTLTVSNMSPEDSSIYLCGHVGQGWETQYFGPGTRLLVL.

The rearrangement links TRBV25-1 to TRBJ1-1; tentatively, D is TRBD1 (6 bases). Germline V gene sequence: CDR1 MGHDK, CDR2 SYGVNS. The CDR3 consists of 15 residues. V gave up 7 bases and J gave up 1 base, with 16 bases separating them. CDR3 sequence: CASTSPGHRNTEAFF. Here the CDR3 DNA reads TGTGCCAGCACCTCGCCGGGACACCGGAACACTGAAGCTTTCTTT.

This chain links TRBV2 with TRBJ2-7; 13 bases match TRBD2. From germline, CDR1 is SNHLY and CDR2 FYNNEI. V lost 5 bases to trimming and J lost 7 bases; unmatched junction nucleotides: 5. The length of the CDR3 is 14 residues. The CDR3 sequence: CASSWTSGRGEQYF. CDR3 nucleotides: TGTGCCAGCAGTTGGACTAGCGGGAGAGGTGAGCAGTACTTC.

This clonotype occurred many times. Compared with germline, one end of the junction differs, possibly owing to a read error. The chain carries TRBV15 and TRBJ2-5, with a weak D call TRBD1 (6 bases). Germline V gives CDR1 LNHNV, CDR2 YYDKDF (reference sequence). The CDR3 spans 16 residues. The DNA of the CDR3 is TGTGCCACCAGAACGGGAACATGGACAGAGCAAGAGACACAGTACTTC. Translation gives CATRTGTWTEQETQYF.

The V gene is TRBV20-1, the J gene TRBJ2-1, with D possibly matching TRBD2 (6 bases). Germline loops: CDR1 DFQATT, CDR2 SNEGSKA (reference sequence). The CDR3 consists of 13 residues. The germline V and J ends were trimmed by 6 bases and 9 bases, with 18 bases remaining between them. The CDR3 coding sequence is TGCAGTGCCAACTCCGCGGGAATGGGTGAGCAGTTCTTC. Protein: CSANSAGMGEQFF.

This rearrangement joins TRBV7-2 to TRBJ1-1; weak D call: TRBD1 (5 bases). The CDR3 is 11 residues long. Germline CDR1 reads SGHTA; CDR2 reads FQGNSA. The V gene lost 5 bases and the J gene lost 8 bases, with 9 bases spanning the gap. CDR3 residues: CASSEGVEAFF. In DNA, the CDR3 is TGTGCCAGCAGCGAAGGGGTGGAAGCTTTCTTT.

This clonotype was seen only a few times. The V gene is TRBV2, the J gene TRBJ1-1; the D gene is possibly TRBD1 (5 bases). Trimming shortened V by 6 bases and J by 6 bases, and 11 bases separated the two germline ends. The germline CDR1 and CDR2 sequences are SNHLY and FYNNEI. The CDR3 contains 12 residues. The CDR3, as DNA: TGTGCCAGCAGAGTGGACAACCCTGAAGCTTTCTTT. It yields the protein CASRVDNPEAFF. Full variable domain (remainder filled in from reference TRBV2 and TRBJ1-1): EPEVTQTPSHQVTQMGQEVILRCVPISNHLYFYWYRQILGQKVEFLVSFYNNEISEKSEIFDDQFSVERPDGSNFTLKIRSTKLEDSAMYFCASRVDNPEAFFGQGTRLTVV.

A note on this clonotype: The junction shows a germline mismatch at one end, possibly a read error. The genes are TRBV11-1 and TRBJ1-6; D perhaps matches TRBD1 (6 bases). CDR1 and CDR2 from the germline V gene are SGHAT and FQDESV (reference sequence). The CDR3 has 16 amino acids. The CDR3 here is CASSLAELGGNSPLHF. Written as DNA, the CDR3 is TGTGCCAGCAGCCTAGCCGAGCTGGGGGGCAATTCACCCCTCCACTTT.

The chain carries TRBV2 and TRBJ2-1; D is unresolved. The CDR3 has 11 residues. Germline loops: CDR1 SNHLY, CDR2 FYNNEI. The V end lost 7 bases, the J end lost 5 bases, and 6 bases lay between the germline ends. This chain's CDR3 is CASTLDNEQFF. The CDR3 nucleotides read TGTGCCAGCACTTTGGACAATGAGCAGTTCTTC.

J is TRBJ2-7 and V is TRBV10-1, with no clear D. The V gene lost 4 bases and the J gene lost 5 bases, with 6 bases spanning the gap. The CDR3 spans 11 residues. CDR1 and CDR2 (germline): WNHNN, SYGVQD (reference sequence). CDR3 in DNA: TGCGCCAGCAGTGCCCCTCACGAGCAGTACTTC. Translating it yields CASSAPHEQYF.

This clonotype was seen a few times. The chain uses TRBV10-3 and TRBJ2-7; a weak D match, TRBD1 (5 bases). CDR1 and CDR2 (germline): ENHRY, SYGVKD. The CDR3 is 14 residues long. Trimming removed 10 bases at V and 0 bases at J, with 16 bases between. CDR3 in DNA: TGTGCCACCGGACAACAGGTTAGCTCCTACGAGCAGTACTTC. Translation gives CATGQQVSSYEQYF.

V is TRBV6-1 and J is TRBJ1-2; D possibly corresponds to TRBD1 (5 bases). Germline CDR1 and CDR2: MNHNS and SASEGT. The CDR3 has 13 amino acids. V gave up 3 bases and J gave up 8 bases, with 13 bases separating them. The chain's CDR3 is CASSDLQGRGYTF. CDR3 sequence (DNA): TGTGCCAGCAGTGATCTGCAGGGACGGGGCTACACCTTC.

The J gene is TRBJ1-4, the V gene TRBV7-2, with TRBD1 matching over 12 bases. Trimming removed 5 bases from V and 10 bases from J; junction bases left unmatched: 8. Germline V lookup: CDR1 SGHTA, CDR2 FQGNSA. This CDR3 comprises 15 residues. In nucleotides, the CDR3 is TGTGCCAGCAGCCAGATGGGACAGGGGGCGGGAAAACTGTTTTTT. It specifies CASSQMGQGAGKLFF. Supplemented by reference TRBV7-2 and TRBJ1-4, the full variable domain reads GAGVSQSPSNKVTEKGKDVELRCDPISGHTALYWYRQSLGQGLEFLIYFQGNSAPDKSGLPSDRFSAERTGGSVSTLTIQRTQQEDSAVYLCASSQMGQGAGKLFFGSGTQLSVL.